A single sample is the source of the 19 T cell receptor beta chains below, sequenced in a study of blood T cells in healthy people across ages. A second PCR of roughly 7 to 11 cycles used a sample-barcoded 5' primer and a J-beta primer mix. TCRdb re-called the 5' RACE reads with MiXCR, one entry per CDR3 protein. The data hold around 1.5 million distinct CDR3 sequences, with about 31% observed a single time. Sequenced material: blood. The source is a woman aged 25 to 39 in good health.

The CDR3 is CASHRPGGPNEQFF. The CDR3 DNA follows: TGTGCCAGCCACAGGCCAGGCGGTCCCAATGAGCAGTTCTTC. The chain is built from TRBV7-9 and TRBJ2-1; a weak D match, TRBD1 (5 bases). Trimming took 8 bases from V and 6 from J, leaving 17 bases between them. Germline assignment: CDR1 SEHNR and CDR2 FQNEAQ (reference sequence). The CDR3 is 14 amino acids.

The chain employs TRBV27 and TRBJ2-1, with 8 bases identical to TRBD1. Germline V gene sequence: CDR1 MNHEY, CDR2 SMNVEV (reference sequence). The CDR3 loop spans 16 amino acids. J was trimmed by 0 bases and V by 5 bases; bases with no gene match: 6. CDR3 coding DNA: TGTGCCAGCAGTGAGGGACAGGTCAGCTCCTACAATGAGCAGTTCTTC. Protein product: CASSEGQVSSYNEQFF.

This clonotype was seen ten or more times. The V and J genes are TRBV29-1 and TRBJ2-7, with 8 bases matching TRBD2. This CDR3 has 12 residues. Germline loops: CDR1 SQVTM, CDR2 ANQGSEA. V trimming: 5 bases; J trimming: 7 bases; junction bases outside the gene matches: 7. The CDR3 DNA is TGCAGCGTTACCCGACTAGCGCGGGAGCAGTACTTC. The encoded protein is CSVTRLAREQYF.

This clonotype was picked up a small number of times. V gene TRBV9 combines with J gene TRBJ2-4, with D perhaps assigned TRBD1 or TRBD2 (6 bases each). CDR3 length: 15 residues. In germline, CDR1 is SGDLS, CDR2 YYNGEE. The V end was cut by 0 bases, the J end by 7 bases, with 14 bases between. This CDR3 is CASSVGAGAGNIQYF. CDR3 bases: TGTGCCAGCAGCGTAGGGGCAGGGGCGGGGAACATTCAGTACTTC.

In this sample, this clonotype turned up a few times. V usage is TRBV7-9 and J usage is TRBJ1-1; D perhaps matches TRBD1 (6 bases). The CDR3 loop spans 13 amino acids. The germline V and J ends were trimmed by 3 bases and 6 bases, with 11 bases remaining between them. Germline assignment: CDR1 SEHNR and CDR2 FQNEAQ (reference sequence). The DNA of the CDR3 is TGTGCCAGCAGCTTGGAGGGGGGCGCTGAAGCTTTCTTT. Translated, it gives CASSLEGGAEAFF.

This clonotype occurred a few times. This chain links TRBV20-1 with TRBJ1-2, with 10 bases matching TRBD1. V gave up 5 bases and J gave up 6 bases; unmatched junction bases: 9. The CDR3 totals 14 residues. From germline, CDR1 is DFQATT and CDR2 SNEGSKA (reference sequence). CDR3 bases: TGCAGTGCTCCCCCCGCGACAGGGGGCCATGGCTACACCTTC. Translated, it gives CSAPPATGGHGYTF.

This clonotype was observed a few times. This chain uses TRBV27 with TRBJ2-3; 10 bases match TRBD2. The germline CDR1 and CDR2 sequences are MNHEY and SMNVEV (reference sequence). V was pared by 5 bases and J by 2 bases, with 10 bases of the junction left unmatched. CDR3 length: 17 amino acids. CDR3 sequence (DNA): TGTGCCAGCAGTCCCTCAAGCGGGAGGGGAAACACAGATACGCAGTATTTT. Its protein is CASSPSSGRGNTDTQYF.

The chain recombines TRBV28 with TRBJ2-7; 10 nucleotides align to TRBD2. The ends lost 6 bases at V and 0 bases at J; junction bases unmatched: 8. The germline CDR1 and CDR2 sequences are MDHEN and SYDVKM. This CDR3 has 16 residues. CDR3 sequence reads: CASRPQGLASSYEQYF. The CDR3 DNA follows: TGTGCCAGCAGGCCCCAGGGACTAGCGAGCTCCTACGAGCAGTACTTC.

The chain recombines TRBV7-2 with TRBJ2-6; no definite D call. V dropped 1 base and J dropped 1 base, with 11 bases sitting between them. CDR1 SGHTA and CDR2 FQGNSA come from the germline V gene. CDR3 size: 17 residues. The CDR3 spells CASSLDRRDSGANVLTF. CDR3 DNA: TGTGCCAGCAGCTTAGACAGACGAGATTCTGGGGCCAACGTCCTGACTTTC.

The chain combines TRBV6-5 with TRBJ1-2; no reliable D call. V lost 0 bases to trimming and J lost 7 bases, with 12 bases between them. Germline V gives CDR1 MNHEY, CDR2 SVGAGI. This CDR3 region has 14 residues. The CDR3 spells CASSYSGPAAGYTF. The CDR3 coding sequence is TGTGCCAGCAGTTACTCGGGCCCGGCGGCTGGCTACACCTTC.

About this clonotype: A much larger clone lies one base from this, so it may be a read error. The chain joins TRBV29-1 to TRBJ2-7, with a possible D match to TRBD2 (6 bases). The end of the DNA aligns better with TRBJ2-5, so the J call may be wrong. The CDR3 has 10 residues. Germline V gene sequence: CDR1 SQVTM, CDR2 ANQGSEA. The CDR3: CSAGGVTQYF. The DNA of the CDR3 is TGCAGCGCCGGGGGAGTGACCCAGTACTTC.

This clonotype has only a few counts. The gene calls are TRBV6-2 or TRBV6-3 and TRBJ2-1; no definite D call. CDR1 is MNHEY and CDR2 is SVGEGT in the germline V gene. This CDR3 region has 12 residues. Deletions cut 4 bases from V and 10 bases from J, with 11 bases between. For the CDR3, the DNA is TGTGCCAGCAGTTTTTTAGCAGCCGAGCAGTTCTTC. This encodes CASSFLAAEQFF.

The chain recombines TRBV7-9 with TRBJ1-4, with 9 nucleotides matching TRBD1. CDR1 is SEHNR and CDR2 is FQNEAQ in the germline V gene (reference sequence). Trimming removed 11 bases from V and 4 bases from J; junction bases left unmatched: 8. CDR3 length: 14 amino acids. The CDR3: CAGALTGGNEKLFF. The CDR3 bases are TGTGCCGGGGCCTTGACAGGGGGTAATGAAAAACTGTTTTTT.

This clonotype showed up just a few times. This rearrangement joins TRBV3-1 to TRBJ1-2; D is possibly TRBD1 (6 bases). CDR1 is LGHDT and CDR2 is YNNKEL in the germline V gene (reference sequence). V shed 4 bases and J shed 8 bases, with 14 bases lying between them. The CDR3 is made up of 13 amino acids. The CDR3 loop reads CASSRLKTGGYTF. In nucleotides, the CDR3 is TGTGCCAGCAGCCGACTAAAGACAGGCGGCTACACCTTC.

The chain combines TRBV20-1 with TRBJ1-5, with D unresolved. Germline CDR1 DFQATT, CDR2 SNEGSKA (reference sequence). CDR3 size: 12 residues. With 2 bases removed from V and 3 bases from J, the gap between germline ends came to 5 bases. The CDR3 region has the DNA TGCAGTGCTAGATCCCCCAATCAGCCCCAGCATTTT. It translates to CSARSPNQPQHF.

The CDR3 reads CAISERGQGYNEQFF. CDR3 nucleotides: TGTGCCATCAGTGAGAGGGGGCAGGGGTACAATGAGCAGTTCTTC. The chain links TRBV10-3 to TRBJ2-1; 7 bases agree with TRBD1. Germline V gene data show CDR1 as ENHRY and CDR2 as SYGVKD. CDR3 size: 15 residues. Germline trimming cut 2 bases from V and 4 bases from J; bases unmatched to any gene: 5.

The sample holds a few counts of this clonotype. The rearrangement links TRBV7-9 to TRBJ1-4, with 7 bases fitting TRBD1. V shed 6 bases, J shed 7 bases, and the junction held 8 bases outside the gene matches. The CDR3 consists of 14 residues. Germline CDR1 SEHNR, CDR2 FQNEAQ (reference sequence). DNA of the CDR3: TGTGCCAGCAGTCAGGGGGGGAACAGTGAAAAACTGTTTTTT. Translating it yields CASSQGGNSEKLFF. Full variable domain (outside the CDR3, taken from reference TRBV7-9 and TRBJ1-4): DTGVSQNPRHKITKRGQNVTFRCDPISEHNRLYWYRQTLGQGPEFLTYFQNEAQLEKSRLLSDRFSAERPKGSFSTLEIQRTEQGDSAMYLCASSQGGNSEKLFFGSGTQLSVL.

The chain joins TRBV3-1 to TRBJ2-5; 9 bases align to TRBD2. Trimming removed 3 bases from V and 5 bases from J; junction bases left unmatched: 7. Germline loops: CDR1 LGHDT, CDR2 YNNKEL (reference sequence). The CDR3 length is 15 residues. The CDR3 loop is CASSQRGGRVETQYF. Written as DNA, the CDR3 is TGTGCCAGCAGCCAGCGGGGGGGCCGGGTGGAGACCCAGTACTTC.

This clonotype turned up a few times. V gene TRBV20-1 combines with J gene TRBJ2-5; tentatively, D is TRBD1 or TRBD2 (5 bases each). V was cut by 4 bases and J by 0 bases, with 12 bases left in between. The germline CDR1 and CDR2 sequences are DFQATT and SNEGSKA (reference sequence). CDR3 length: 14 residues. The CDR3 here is CSATSGRNQETQYF. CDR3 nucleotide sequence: TGCAGTGCTACCTCGGGACGAAACCAAGAGACCCAGTACTTC.